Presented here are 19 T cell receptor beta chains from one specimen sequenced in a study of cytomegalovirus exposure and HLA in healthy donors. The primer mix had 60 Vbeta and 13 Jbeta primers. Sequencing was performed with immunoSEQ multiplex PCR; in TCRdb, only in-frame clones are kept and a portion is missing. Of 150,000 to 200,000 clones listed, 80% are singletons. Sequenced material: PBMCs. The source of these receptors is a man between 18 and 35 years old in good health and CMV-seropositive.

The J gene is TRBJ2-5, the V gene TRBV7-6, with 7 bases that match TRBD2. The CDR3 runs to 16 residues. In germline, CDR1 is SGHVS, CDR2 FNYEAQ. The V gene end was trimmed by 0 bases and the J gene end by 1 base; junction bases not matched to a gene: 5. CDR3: CASSLAGEGPQETQYF. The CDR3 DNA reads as TGTGCCAGCAGCTTAGCGGGGGAGGGCCCCCAAGAGACCCAGTACTTC. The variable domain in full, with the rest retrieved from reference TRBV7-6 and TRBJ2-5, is GAGVSQSPRYKVTKRGQDVALRCDPISGHVSLYWYRQALGQGPEFLTYFNYEAQQDKSGLPNDRFSAERPEGSISTLTIQRTEQRDSAMYRCASSLAGEGPQETQYFGPGTRLLVL.

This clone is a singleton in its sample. The CDR3 region has the DNA TGCGCCAGCAGCTTGAACAGTGGGAGCAATCAGCCCCAGCATTTT. It is translated as CASSLNSGSNQPQHF. The chain recombines TRBV5-1 with TRBJ1-5; D is ambiguous. Trimming cost V 1 base and J 1 base, with 9 bases left between them. The CDR3 length is 15 residues. CDR1 is SGHRS, CDR2 YFSETQ, per germline.

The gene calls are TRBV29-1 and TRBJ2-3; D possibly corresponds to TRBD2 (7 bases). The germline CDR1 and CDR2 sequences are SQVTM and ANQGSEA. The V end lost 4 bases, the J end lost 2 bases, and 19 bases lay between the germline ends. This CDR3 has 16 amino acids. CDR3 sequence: CSVVGGGLLNTDTQYF. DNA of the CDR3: TGCAGCGTTGTGGGGGGGGGCCTCCTTAACACAGATACGCAGTATTTT.

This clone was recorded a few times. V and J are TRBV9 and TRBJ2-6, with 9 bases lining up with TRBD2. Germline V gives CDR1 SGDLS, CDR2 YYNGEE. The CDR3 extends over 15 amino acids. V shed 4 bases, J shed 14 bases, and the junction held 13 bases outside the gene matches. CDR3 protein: CASSSSGDGFTILTF. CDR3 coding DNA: TGTGCCAGCAGCTCTAGCGGGGACGGCTTTACAATCCTGACTTTC.

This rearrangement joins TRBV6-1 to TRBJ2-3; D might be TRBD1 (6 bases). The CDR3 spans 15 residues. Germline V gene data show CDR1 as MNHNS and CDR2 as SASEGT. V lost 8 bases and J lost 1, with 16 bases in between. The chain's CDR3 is CASVSEWGRTDTQYF. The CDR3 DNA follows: TGTGCCAGCGTTTCCGAGTGGGGGCGCACAGATACGCAGTATTTT.

CDR3 region: CASSLTVLGNTIYF. DNA of the CDR3: TGTGCCAGCAGCCTTACAGTGCTCGGAAACACCATATATTTT. V is TRBV11-2 and J is TRBJ1-3; D gene uncertain. V was shortened by 5 bases and J by 4 bases, with 12 bases between the two germline ends. Per germline, CDR1 SGHAT and CDR2 FQNNGV. The CDR3 length is 14 residues.

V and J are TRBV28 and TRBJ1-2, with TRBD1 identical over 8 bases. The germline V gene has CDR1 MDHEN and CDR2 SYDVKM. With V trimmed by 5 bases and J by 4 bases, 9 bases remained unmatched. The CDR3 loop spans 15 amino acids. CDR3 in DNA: TGTGCCAGCAGTCGGCCAGGGGGCGCCGGCTATGGCTACACCTTC. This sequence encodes CASSRPGGAGYGYTF.

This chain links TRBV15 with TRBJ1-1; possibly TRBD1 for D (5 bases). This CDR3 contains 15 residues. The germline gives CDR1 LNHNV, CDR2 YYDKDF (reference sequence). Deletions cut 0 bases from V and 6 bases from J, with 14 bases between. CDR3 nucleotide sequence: TGTGCCACCAGCAGAGATCGGGGGGTTAGCGCTGAAGCTTTCTTT. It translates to CATSRDRGVSAEAFF.

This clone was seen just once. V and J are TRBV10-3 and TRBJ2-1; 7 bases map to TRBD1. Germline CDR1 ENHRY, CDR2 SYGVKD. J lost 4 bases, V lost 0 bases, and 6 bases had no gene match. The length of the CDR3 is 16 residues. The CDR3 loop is CAISESGTEGYNEQFF. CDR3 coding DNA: TGTGCCATCAGTGAGTCGGGGACAGAAGGATACAATGAGCAGTTCTTC.

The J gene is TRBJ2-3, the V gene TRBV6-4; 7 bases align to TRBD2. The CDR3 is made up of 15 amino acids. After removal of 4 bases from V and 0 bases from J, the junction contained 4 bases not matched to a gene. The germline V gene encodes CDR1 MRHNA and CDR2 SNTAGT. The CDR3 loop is CASSAVGGSTDTQYF. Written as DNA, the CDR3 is TGTGCCAGCAGTGCGGTGGGGGGGAGCACAGATACGCAGTATTTT.

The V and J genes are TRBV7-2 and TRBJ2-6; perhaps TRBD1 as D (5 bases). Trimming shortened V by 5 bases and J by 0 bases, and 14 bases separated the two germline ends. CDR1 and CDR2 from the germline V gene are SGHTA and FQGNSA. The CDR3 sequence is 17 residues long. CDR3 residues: CASSILQGVSGANVLTF. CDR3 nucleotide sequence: TGTGCCAGCAGCATACTACAAGGGGTCTCTGGGGCCAACGTCCTGACTTTC.

Here the CDR3 reads CATSRDPYAFSGANVLTF. The CDR3 coding sequence is TGTGCCACCAGCAGAGATCCCTACGCCTTCTCTGGGGCCAACGTCCTGACTTTC. This rearrangement joins TRBV15 to TRBJ2-6; D uncertain. The CDR3 contains 18 residues. Trimming cost V 0 bases and J 0 bases, with 12 bases left between them. The germline V gene encodes CDR1 LNHNV and CDR2 YYDKDF (reference sequence).

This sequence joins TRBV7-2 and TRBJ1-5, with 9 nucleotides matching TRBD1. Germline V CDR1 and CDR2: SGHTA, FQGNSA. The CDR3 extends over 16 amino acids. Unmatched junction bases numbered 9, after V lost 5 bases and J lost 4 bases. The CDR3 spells CASSPAGTGLNQPQHF. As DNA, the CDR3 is TGTGCCAGCAGCCCAGCCGGGACAGGGTTAAATCAGCCCCAGCATTTT.

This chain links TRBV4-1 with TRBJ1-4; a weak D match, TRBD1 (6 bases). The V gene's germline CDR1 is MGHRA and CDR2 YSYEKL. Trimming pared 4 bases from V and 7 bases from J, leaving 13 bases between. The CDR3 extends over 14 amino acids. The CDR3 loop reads CASSPSPRGEKLFF. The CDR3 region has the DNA TGCGCCAGCAGCCCCTCCCCCAGGGGTGAAAAACTGTTTTTT.

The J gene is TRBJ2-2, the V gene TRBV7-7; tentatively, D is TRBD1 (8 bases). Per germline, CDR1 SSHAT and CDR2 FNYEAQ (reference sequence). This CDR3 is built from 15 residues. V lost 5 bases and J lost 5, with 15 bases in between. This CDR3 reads CASSPGQGGTGELFF. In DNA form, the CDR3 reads TGTGCCAGCAGCCCCGGACAGGGAGGGACCGGGGAGCTGTTTTTT.

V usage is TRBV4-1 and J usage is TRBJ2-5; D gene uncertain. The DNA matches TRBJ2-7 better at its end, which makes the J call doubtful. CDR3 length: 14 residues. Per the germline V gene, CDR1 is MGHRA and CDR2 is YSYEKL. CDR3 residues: CASSLRHSSYEQYF. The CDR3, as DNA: TGCGCCAGCAGCCTGCGACACTCCTCCTACGAGCAGTACTTC.

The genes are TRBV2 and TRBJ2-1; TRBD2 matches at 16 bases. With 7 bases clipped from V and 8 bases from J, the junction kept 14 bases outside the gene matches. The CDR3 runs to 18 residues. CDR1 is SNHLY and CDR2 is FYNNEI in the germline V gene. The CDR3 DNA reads TGTGCCAGCATTAGCGGGACTAGCGGGAGGGGAGGCATGGATGAGCAGTTCTTC. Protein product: CASISGTSGRGGMDEQFF.

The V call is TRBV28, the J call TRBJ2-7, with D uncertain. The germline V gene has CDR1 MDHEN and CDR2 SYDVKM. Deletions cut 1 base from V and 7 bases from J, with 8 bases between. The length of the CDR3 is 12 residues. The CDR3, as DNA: TGTGCCAGCAGTTTATTGTCCGGGGAGCAGTACTTC. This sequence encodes CASSLLSGEQYF.

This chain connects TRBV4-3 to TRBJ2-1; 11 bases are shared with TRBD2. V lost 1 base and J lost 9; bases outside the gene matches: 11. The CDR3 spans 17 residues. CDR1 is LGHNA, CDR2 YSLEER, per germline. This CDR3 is CASSQAPPSGRYREQFF. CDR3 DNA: TGCGCCAGCAGCCAAGCACCGCCTAGCGGGAGGTATCGTGAGCAGTTCTTC.